These T cell receptor beta chains were read from a single sample in a study of blood T cell repertoires in COVID-19. Here immunoSEQ multiplex PCR was the method, and the copy in TCRdb shows in-frame clones only, minus some. The sample consists of around 300,000 clones, around 86% of them appearing once. Sequencing input: peripheral blood. These receptors came from a woman aged 40 to 50 who had recovered from COVID-19. Both conserved end residues are part of each CDR3. The D gene is left open where the match is weak. Size is stated for part of the rows, as once, few or many counts, or as a class when the clone is expanded.

J gene: TRBJ1-6; CDR3 length: 15; D gene: -; clone size: -; V gene: TRBV30; CDR3 protein: CAWSVQISYNSPLHF; CDR3 DNA: TGTGCCTGGAGTGTACAGATCTCCTATAATTCACCCCTCCACTTT
J gene: TRBJ2-5; CDR3 length: 13; D gene: -; clone size: -; V gene: TRBV5-1; CDR3 protein: CASSSPGTETQYF; CDR3 DNA: TGCGCCAGCAGCTCACCGGGTACAGAGACCCAGTACTTC
J gene: TRBJ2-1; CDR3 length: 16; D gene: TRBD2; clone size: -; V gene: TRBV2; CDR3 protein: CASRKGGGSSYNEQFF; CDR3 DNA: TGTGCCAGCAGGAAAGGCGGGGGGAGCTCCTACAATGAGCAGTTCTTC
J gene: TRBJ2-3; CDR3 length: 21; D gene: TRBD2; clone size: -; V gene: TRBV24-1; CDR3 protein: CATLLRSRLAGERVGTDTQYF; CDR3 DNA: TGTGCCACCCTACTACGTTCTCGGCTAGCGGGAGAGAGGGTCGGCACAGATACGCAGTATTTT
J gene: TRBJ1-2; CDR3 length: 14; D gene: TRBD1; clone size: -; V gene: TRBV6-1; CDR3 protein: CASSEAGQGRGYTF; CDR3 DNA: TGTGCCAGCAGTGAAGCAGGACAGGGTCGAGGCTACACCTTC
J gene: TRBJ2-3; CDR3 length: 16; D gene: -; clone size: -; V gene: TRBV24-1; CDR3 protein: CATSPAGLRTTDTQYF; CDR3 DNA: TGTGCCACCAGCCCAGCGGGTTTGCGGACCACAGATACGCAGTATTTT
J gene: TRBJ2-5; CDR3 length: 14; D gene: -; clone size: once; V gene: TRBV5-5; CDR3 protein: CASSSRVTQETQYF; CDR3 DNA: TGTGCCAGCAGCTCCAGGGTGACACAAGAGACCCAGTACTTC
J gene: TRBJ2-1; CDR3 length: 15; D gene: -; clone size: few; V gene: TRBV3-1/TRBV3-2; CDR3 protein: CASSEDEGGYNEQFF; CDR3 DNA: TGTGCCAGCAGCGAAGACGAGGGTGGTTACAATGAGCAGTTCTTC
J gene: TRBJ2-1; CDR3 length: 13; D gene: TRBD2; clone size: -; V gene: TRBV18; CDR3 protein: CASSLTSVNEQFF; CDR3 DNA: TGTGCCAGCTCACTGACTAGCGTAAATGAGCAGTTCTTC
J gene: TRBJ1-1; CDR3 length: 12; D gene: -; clone size: -; V gene: TRBV19; CDR3 protein: CASNAAGGEAFF; CDR3 DNA: TGTGCCAGTAATGCCGCGGGGGGTGAAGCTTTCTTT
J gene: TRBJ1-5; CDR3 length: 14; D gene: -; clone size: -; V gene: TRBV9; CDR3 protein: CASSGNREGQPQHF; CDR3 DNA: TGTGCCAGCAGCGGAAACAGGGAAGGTCAGCCCCAGCATTTT
J gene: TRBJ2-7; CDR3 length: 14; D gene: -; clone size: -; V gene: TRBV13; CDR3 protein: CASSLGAETYEQYF; CDR3 DNA: TGTGCCAGCAGCTTAGGGGCAGAAACCTACGAGCAGTACTTC
J gene: TRBJ2-1; CDR3 length: 18; D gene: TRBD2; clone size: -; V gene: TRBV4-1; CDR3 protein: CASSQGASGRARENEQFF; CDR3 DNA: TGCGCCAGCAGCCAAGGGGCTAGCGGGAGGGCCCGGGAAAATGAGCAGTTCTTC
J gene: TRBJ2-2; CDR3 length: 17; D gene: TRBD2; clone size: once; V gene: TRBV7-2; CDR3 protein: CASSFGGSSANTGELFF; CDR3 DNA: TGTGCCAGCAGCTTTGGCGGGAGTTCAGCGAACACCGGGGAGCTGTTTTTT
J gene: TRBJ2-7; CDR3 length: 14; D gene: -; clone size: -; V gene: TRBV10-3; CDR3 protein: CAISVLGESYEQYF; CDR3 DNA: TGTGCCATCAGTGTTCTAGGCGAGTCCTACGAGCAGTACTTC
J gene: TRBJ1-5; CDR3 length: 15; D gene: -; clone size: -; V gene: TRBV12-5; CDR3 protein: CASGLHTGFNQPQHF; CDR3 DNA: TGTGCTAGTGGTTTGCACACAGGGTTCAATCAGCCCCAGCATTTT
J gene: TRBJ1-2; CDR3 length: 12; D gene: -; clone size: -; V gene: TRBV28; CDR3 protein: CASSSQGNGYTF; CDR3 DNA: TGTGCCAGCAGTTCCCAGGGGAATGGCTACACCTTC
J gene: TRBJ1-3; CDR3 length: 14; D gene: -; clone size: -; V gene: TRBV6-5; CDR3 protein: CASTGGGWVDTIYF; CDR3 DNA: TGTGCCAGCACGGGGGGAGGGTGGGTGGACACCATATATTTT
J gene: TRBJ1-2; CDR3 length: 13; D gene: -; clone size: -; V gene: TRBV5-1; CDR3 protein: CASSPDGQNGYTF; CDR3 DNA: TGCGCCAGCAGCCCGGATGGACAGAATGGCTACACCTTC
J gene: TRBJ2-3; CDR3 length: 15; D gene: -; clone size: -; V gene: TRBV25-1; CDR3 protein: CASRGGGEITDTQYF; CDR3 DNA: TGTGCCAGCAGGGGAGGAGGCGAAATCACAGATACGCAGTATTTT
J gene: TRBJ2-7; CDR3 length: 16; D gene: -; clone size: -; V gene: TRBV5-5; CDR3 protein: CASSLGAAGPLHTEYF; CDR3 DNA: TGTGCCAGCAGCTTGGGAGCCGCGGGACCTTTACACACCGAGTACTTC
J gene: TRBJ2-7; CDR3 length: 16; D gene: TRBD1; clone size: -; V gene: TRBV19; CDR3 protein: CASSMGPETGGGEQYF; CDR3 DNA: TGTGCCAGTAGTATGGGCCCCGAAACAGGGGGCGGCGAGCAGTACTTC
J gene: TRBJ2-2; CDR3 length: 12; D gene: -; clone size: -; V gene: TRBV29-1; CDR3 protein: CSGGASNGELFF; CDR3 DNA: TGCAGCGGCGGGGCCTCAAACGGGGAGCTGTTTTTT
J gene: TRBJ2-7; CDR3 length: 16; D gene: -; clone size: -; V gene: TRBV2; CDR3 protein: CASSEWSGDLSYEQYF; CDR3 DNA: TGTGCCAGCAGTGAATGGTCCGGGGACTTGTCCTACGAGCAGTACTTC